One and the same sample provided the 22 T cell receptor beta chains below, sequenced in a study of shared clonotypes between healthy human individuals. Sequencing used immunoSEQ multiplex PCR; TCRdb keeps in-frame clones, though not all of them. Found here are 2 million to 3 million clones, roughly 92% of them singletons; the top ten hold 0.14%. The sequenced material came from naive CD4+ T cells sorted from blood. As for subset: CD45RA+ positively selected. Receptors were obtained from a man aged 18 to 30 in good health.

This chain connects TRBV6-5 to TRBJ1-6, with D maybe TRBD1 (6 bases). The V and J ends lost 0 bases and 9 bases respectively, with 9 bases between them. Looked up from germline, CDR1 is MNHEY and CDR2 is SVGAGI. CDR3 length equals 14 residues. CDR3 residues: CASSYSTRGSPLHF. In DNA form, the CDR3 reads TGTGCCAGCAGTTACTCGACCAGGGGTTCACCCCTCCACTTT.

The rearrangement links TRBV5-6 to TRBJ1-1; D is unresolved. The germline CDR1 and CDR2 sequences are SGHDT and YYEEEE. The CDR3 has 12 residues. Trimming took off 1 base at V and 3 bases at J, with 4 bases between the two ends. The CDR3 protein is CASSLLDTEAFF. CDR3 nucleotides: TGTGCCAGCAGCTTGCTGGACACTGAAGCTTTCTTT.

This sequence joins TRBV19 and TRBJ2-1; 7 nucleotides align to TRBD1. The CDR3 loop spans 15 amino acids. Germline lookup yields CDR1 LNHDA and CDR2 SQIVND (reference sequence). V was clipped by 7 bases and J by 0 bases; unmatched bases: 6. In nucleotides, the CDR3 is TGTGCCAGTATTTCCGACAGGGCCTCCTACAATGAGCAGTTCTTC. Protein sequence: CASISDRASYNEQFF.

The V gene is TRBV5-6, the J gene TRBJ2-2, with D tentatively TRBD1 (7 bases). The CDR3 loop spans 16 amino acids. The ends were cut back, 2 bases at V and 1 base at J, with 12 bases in the middle. The germline V gene encodes CDR1 SGHDT and CDR2 YYEEEE. CDR3 DNA: TGTGCCAGCAGCTTCTACAGGGGAGGGAACACCGGGGAGCTGTTTTTT. The encoded protein is CASSFYRGGNTGELFF. The whole variable domain, remainder taken from reference TRBV5-6 and TRBJ2-2, is DAGVTQSPTHLIKTRGQQVTLRCSPKSGHDTVSWYQQALGQGPQFIFQYYEEEERQRGNFPDRFSGHQFPNYSSELNVNALLLGDSALYLCASSFYRGGNTGELFFGEGSRLTVL.

The chain recombines TRBV6-1 with TRBJ1-5; 8 positions agree with TRBD1. The CDR3 runs 15 residues. V was clipped by 6 bases and J by 1 base; unmatched bases: 5. The germline V gene has CDR1 MNHNS and CDR2 SASEGT. The CDR3 loop is CASRVNRGSNQPQHF. The DNA of the CDR3 is TGTGCCAGCAGGGTAAACAGGGGGAGCAATCAGCCCCAGCATTTT.

To note about this clone: This sample also contains other DNA sequences that code for the same CDR3. The V call is TRBV2, the J call TRBJ2-3, with 10 bases fitting TRBD2. V was clipped by 9 bases and J by 0 bases; unmatched bases: 3. This CDR3 is built from 14 residues. Germline loops: CDR1 SNHLY, CDR2 FYNNEI. Written as DNA, the CDR3 is TGTGCCAGGACTAGCGGGCCGAGCACAGATACGCAGTATTTT. Amino acids: CARTSGPSTDTQYF.

Comments on this clone: Within the sample, other DNA sequences also encode this same CDR3. This chain links TRBV5-1 with TRBJ2-7, with no clear D. V was clipped by 4 bases and J by 1 base, with 9 bases between them. Germline V gives CDR1 SGHRS, CDR2 YFSETQ. CDR3 length: 13 amino acids. CDR3 region: CASSADGSYEQYF. CDR3 nucleotides: TGCGCCAGCAGCGCCGACGGTTCCTACGAGCAGTACTTC.

The rearrangement uses TRBV10-3 and TRBJ2-7; D remains unclear. V dropped 0 bases and J dropped 3 bases, with 6 bases sitting between them. Germline-derived CDR1 and CDR2 are ENHRY and SYGVKD. The CDR3 consists of 13 residues. CDR3 protein: CAISESDIYEQYF. The CDR3 DNA follows: TGTGCCATCAGTGAGTCAGACATCTACGAGCAGTACTTC.

For this clone: The sample contains more than one DNA sequence encoding this CDR3. J is TRBJ2-7 and V is TRBV5-1; D might be TRBD1 (5 bases). The germline V and J ends were trimmed by 2 bases and 2 bases, with 8 bases remaining between them. This CDR3 contains 13 residues. Germline V CDR1 and CDR2: SGHRS, YFSETQ. CDR3 DNA: TGCGCCAGCAGCTTCTCGACAGCCTACGAGCAGTACTTC. This gives the protein CASSFSTAYEQYF.

The chain combines TRBV5-1 with TRBJ2-3; D uncertain. The V and J ends lost 1 base and 6 bases respectively, with 12 bases between them. The CDR3 length is 14 residues. Germline CDR1 reads SGHRS; CDR2 reads YFSETQ. CDR3 in DNA: TGCGCCAGCAGCTTGTCCCCATCCGGGGATACGCAGTATTTT. Translating it yields CASSLSPSGDTQYF.

CDR3 sequence: CASSPQGGQVNTGELFF. Here the CDR3 DNA reads TGCGCCAGCAGCCCCCAAGGAGGGCAAGTGAACACCGGGGAGCTGTTTTTT. The chain couples TRBV4-1 to TRBJ2-2; D perhaps matches TRBD2 (6 bases). This CDR3 is 17 amino acids long. Germline lookup yields CDR1 MGHRA and CDR2 YSYEKL. Trimming took off 4 bases at V and 1 base at J, with 16 bases between the two ends.

The chain carries TRBV6-1 and TRBJ1-2; TRBD1 might be the D (5 bases). CDR3 size: 12 residues. The V end lost 0 bases, the J end lost 12 bases, and 11 bases lay between the germline ends. Germline CDR1 and CDR2: MNHNS and SASEGT. The CDR3 is CASSEAGLGHTF. The CDR3 region has the DNA TGTGCCAGCAGTGAAGCGGGTCTGGGACACACCTTC.

The chain employs TRBV30 and TRBJ2-2; D is uncertain. Between the trimmed V and J ends, which lost 4 bases and 6 bases, there was a span of 21 bases. The CDR3 is 16 residues long. From germline, CDR1 is GTSNPN and CDR2 SVGIG (reference sequence). The CDR3 loop is CAWTGVPDPSAGELFF. CDR3 nucleotides: TGTGCCTGGACCGGAGTCCCGGATCCCTCCGCCGGGGAGCTGTTTTTT. Combining the CDR3 with reference TRBV30 and TRBJ2-2 gives the whole variable domain SQTIHQWPATLVQPVGSPLSLECTVEGTSNPNLYWYRQAAGRGLQLLFYSVGIGQISSEVPQNLSASRPQDRQFILSSKKLLLSDSGFYLCAWTGVPDPSAGELFFGEGSRLTVL.

The chain links TRBV30 to TRBJ2-1; D perhaps matches TRBD2 (5 bases). This CDR3 has 14 residues. V lost 7 bases, J lost 0 bases, and 13 bases lay in between. Germline CDR1 is GTSNPN and CDR2 is SVGIG (reference sequence). The CDR3 DNA sequence: TGTGCCTTGACGACTATAAGCTCCTACAATGAGCAGTTCTTC. Translated: CALTTISSYNEQFF.

The genes are TRBV4-2 and TRBJ1-5, with TRBD1 identical over 10 bases. Trimming at V came to 0 bases and at J to 6 bases, leaving 8 bases not matched to a gene. Germline V gene data show CDR1 as LGHNA and CDR2 as YNFKEQ. CDR3 length: 17 amino acids. The CDR3 sequence is CASSQDTAGQGPQPQHF. As DNA, the CDR3 is TGTGCCAGCAGCCAAGATACAGCGGGACAGGGGCCTCAGCCCCAGCATTTT.

V is TRBV2 and J is TRBJ2-5, with 10 bases lining up with TRBD2. Unmatched junction bases numbered 10, after V lost 10 bases and J lost 8 bases. This CDR3 contains 13 residues. Germline values: CDR1 SNHLY, CDR2 FYNNEI. The DNA of the CDR3 is TGTGCCACGAGAAAAGCTAGCGGGGGAACCCAGTACTTC. Amino acids: CATRKASGGTQYF.

The gene calls are TRBV5-4 and TRBJ2-3; the D is unclear. V was shortened by 2 bases and J by 6 bases, with 4 bases between the two germline ends. Germline V gives CDR1 SGHNT, CDR2 YYREEE (reference sequence). This CDR3 contains 11 residues. The DNA for the CDR3 is TGTGCCAGCAGCTTAAAGGATACGCAGTATTTT. Its protein is CASSLKDTQYF.

Concerning this clone itself: The same CDR3 can be traced to other DNA sequences in this sample. The CDR3 loop reads CAWSVRLAGGYEQYF. The CDR3 region has the DNA TGTGCCTGGAGTGTAAGACTAGCCGGAGGCTACGAGCAGTACTTC. V and J are TRBV30 and TRBJ2-7, with 7 nucleotides matching TRBD2. Germline V gene sequence: CDR1 GTSNPN, CDR2 SVGIG (reference sequence). The CDR3 is made up of 15 amino acids. The J segment lost 3 bases and the V segment lost 0 bases, leaving 8 bases of the junction unmatched.

The chain links TRBV11-2 to TRBJ1-2, with D possibly TRBD1 on 5 matching bases. The CDR3 runs 16 residues. Germline V gene sequence: CDR1 SGHAT, CDR2 FQNNGV. V was trimmed by 4 bases and J by 0 bases, leaving 15 bases between them. CDR3 residues: CASSSPSWGTNYGYTF. CDR3 DNA sequence: TGTGCCAGCAGCTCGCCCTCCTGGGGGACTAACTATGGCTACACCTTC. The whole variable domain, remainder taken from reference TRBV11-2 and TRBJ1-2, is EAGVAQSPRYKIIEKRQSVAFWCNPISGHATLYWYQQILGQGPKLLIQFQNNGVVDDSQLPKDRFSAERLKGVDSTLKIQPAKLEDSAVYLCASSSPSWGTNYGYTFGSGTRLTVV.

The V and J genes are TRBV7-9 and TRBJ2-1; no clear D. The V gene's germline CDR1 is SEHNR and CDR2 FQNEAQ (reference sequence). Between the trimmed V and J ends, which lost 2 bases and 7 bases, there was a span of 9 bases. The CDR3 spans 13 residues. Written as DNA, the CDR3 is TGTGCCAGCAGCTTACAGGCTCGGAATGAGCAGTTCTTC. Translated, it gives CASSLQARNEQFF.

The rearrangement uses TRBV23-1 and TRBJ2-5; 11 bases align to TRBD2. Being an ORF, TRBV23-1 has a function that is uncertain. After removal of 3 bases from V and 3 bases from J, the junction contained 9 bases not matched to a gene. The CDR3 has 17 residues. CDR3 sequence: CASSQSPRLAGKETQYF. Written as DNA, the CDR3 is TGCGCCAGCAGTCAGTCCCCCCGACTAGCGGGGAAAGAGACCCAGTACTTC.

This chain joins TRBV5-5 and TRBJ2-7; 8 bases line up with TRBD1. The trim removed 5 bases at V and 0 bases at J, leaving 10 bases unmatched. The CDR3 contains 16 residues. Per the germline V gene, CDR1 is SGHKS and CDR2 is YYEKEE (reference sequence). CDR3 nucleotide sequence: TGTGCCAGCAGTTCCGGACAGGGCCCCAGCTCCTACGAGCAGTACTTC. Protein product: CASSSGQGPSSYEQYF. Variable domain in full (rest from reference TRBV5-5 and TRBJ2-7): DAGVTQSPTHLIKTRGQQVTLRCSPISGHKSVSWYQQVLGQGPQFIFQYYEKEERGRGNFPDRFSARQFPNYSSELNVNALLLGDSALYLCASSSGQGPSSYEQYFGPGTRLTVT.